The 25 T cell receptor beta chains in this list originate from one sample, sequenced in a study of Graves' ophthalmopathy and Graves' hyperthyroidism. TCR beta CDR3 amplification used RNA transcripts. The workflow started with a first-round RT-PCR run with HTBI primers and then moved on to a second-round multiplex PCR. Each CDR3 protein gets one entry after TCRdb re-called the multiplex PCR reads with MiXCR. In the table there are 200,000 to 250,000 distinct CDR3 sequences, 20% to 25% of which are singletons. The sequenced material came from peripheral blood. The origin of the receptors is a woman aged 50 to 60 with Graves' ophthalmopathy.

Ten or more counts support this clonotype. The chain joins TRBV7-8 to TRBJ2-4; perhaps TRBD1 as D (5 bases). Trimming pared 6 bases from V and 6 bases from J, leaving 12 bases between. Germline loops: CDR1 SGHVS, CDR2 FQNEAQ. CDR3 size: 13 residues. Here the CDR3 reads CASRPNQGNIQYF. The CDR3 DNA follows: TGTGCCAGCAGGCCAAATCAGGGAAACATTCAGTACTTC.

This clonotype was counted many times. The V gene is TRBV2, the J gene TRBJ2-7; 9 bases are a match to TRBD1. Germline V gene data show CDR1 as SNHLY and CDR2 as FYNNEI. V lost 4 bases to trimming and J lost 3 bases; unmatched junction nucleotides: 4. The CDR3 consists of 14 residues. CDR3 in amino acids: CASSVQGAGYEQYF. DNA for the CDR3: TGTGCCAGCAGTGTACAGGGGGCCGGCTACGAGCAGTACTTC.

The CDR3 is CASLGTTGGRRSSGNTIYF. CDR3 in DNA: TGTGCCAGCCTGGGAACCACTGGGGGGCGGCGGAGCTCTGGAAACACCATATATTTT. The chain is built from TRBV6-2 or TRBV6-3 and TRBJ1-3; D may be TRBD1 (6 bases). The CDR3 contains 19 residues. Trimming took 8 bases from V and 0 from J, leaving 26 bases between them. Germline CDR1 is MNHEY and CDR2 is SVGEGT.

This clonotype was observed many times. The chain joins TRBV6-5 to TRBJ1-2; 7 nucleotides match TRBD1. Unmatched junction bases numbered 4, after V lost 6 bases and J lost 0 bases. CDR1 is MNHEY, CDR2 SVGAGI, per germline. The CDR3 loop spans 14 amino acids. CDR3 protein: CASSPGTANYGYTF. CDR3 DNA: TGTGCCAGCAGCCCCGGGACAGCTAACTATGGCTACACCTTC.

V usage is TRBV19 and J usage is TRBJ1-5; possible D gene TRBD1, 5 bases. The CDR3 consists of 14 residues. The germline V gene has CDR1 LNHDA and CDR2 SQIVND (reference sequence). V lost 5 bases, J lost 1 base, and 9 bases lay in between. This chain's CDR3 is CASSQGTSNQPQHF. CDR3 nucleotide sequence: TGTGCCAGTAGTCAAGGGACCAGCAATCAGCCCCAGCATTTT.

This clonotype was seen many times. This sequence joins TRBV25-1 and TRBJ1-1; D remains unclear. V lost 5 bases and J 6 bases, leaving 10 bases between the germline ends. The CDR3 loop spans 12 amino acids. CDR1 is MGHDK, CDR2 SYGVNS, per germline. This CDR3 is CASSKVGAEAFF. In DNA, the CDR3 is TGTGCCAGCAGTAAAGTGGGAGCTGAAGCTTTCTTT.

This clonotype was found many times. The chain employs TRBV20-1 and TRBJ2-7; 11 bases line up with TRBD2. Trimming took 2 bases from V and 1 from J; bases not matched to a gene: 10. The CDR3 totals 17 residues. The germline V gene encodes CDR1 DFQATT and CDR2 SNEGSKA (reference sequence). CDR3 DNA: TGCAGTGCTAGAAGTAGCGGGAGGGGAATCAGGTCCTACGAGCAGTACTTC. As protein: CSARSSGRGIRSYEQYF.

The sample holds many counts of this clonotype. This rearrangement joins TRBV6-5 to TRBJ2-4; no reliable D call. The CDR3 contains 17 residues. The germline CDR1 and CDR2 sequences are MNHEY and SVGAGI. V was cut by 6 bases and J by 0 bases, with 18 bases left in between. CDR3 in DNA: TGTGCCAGCAGGCCGGCCACCTATTTGGCAGCCAAAAACATTCAGTACTTC. It yields the protein CASRPATYLAAKNIQYF.

This clonotype was recorded many times. This rearrangement joins TRBV19 to TRBJ2-5; 7 bases map to TRBD2. With V trimmed by 3 bases and J by 0 bases, 7 bases remained unmatched. CDR3 size: 16 residues. From germline, CDR1 is LNHDA and CDR2 SQIVND (reference sequence). The chain's CDR3 is CASSIQAGMYQETQYF. DNA for the CDR3: TGTGCCAGTAGTATCCAAGCGGGGATGTACCAAGAGACCCAGTACTTC.

Ten or more counts support this clonotype. This chain joins TRBV7-8 and TRBJ2-5; D may be TRBD2 (6 bases). CDR1 SGHVS and CDR2 FQNEAQ come from the germline V gene. The CDR3 runs to 15 residues. V was cut by 5 bases and J by 9 bases, with 22 bases left in between. CDR3 residues: CASSPSEGRFQAQYF. The CDR3 DNA reads as TGTGCCAGCAGCCCGTCGGAGGGCAGGTTTCAGGCCCAGTACTTC.

In this sample, this clonotype turned up many times. The rearrangement joins TRBV28 to TRBJ2-7; 7 nucleotides align to TRBD2. Germline CDR1 MDHEN, CDR2 SYDVKM. V lost 5 bases, J lost 9 bases, and 7 bases stayed unmatched. The CDR3 has 12 amino acids. In DNA, the CDR3 is TGTGCCAGCAGTGCCCCCACTAGCGTGCAGTACTTC. It encodes CASSAPTSVQYF.

A word on this clonotype: Relative to the germline gene, one junction end is altered; a read error may explain this. The chain is built from TRBV12-3 or TRBV12-4 and TRBJ2-1; D is ambiguous. The CDR3 sequence is 16 residues long. For the CDR3, the DNA is TGTGCCAGCATCCGGGCAGAGACTCTCGCTGGCAATGAGCAGCTCTTC. Encoded protein: CASIRAETLAGNEQLF.

The V and J genes are TRBV11-2 and TRBJ2-7, with D maybe TRBD2 (6 bases). CDR3 size: 15 residues. Germline loops: CDR1 SGHAT, CDR2 FQNNGV. Between the trimmed V and J ends, which lost 0 bases and 3 bases, there was a span of 12 bases. Written as DNA, the CDR3 is TGTGCCAGCAGCTTAGAGATGGCGGGACTCTACGAGCAGTACTTC. Translation: CASSLEMAGLYEQYF.

This clonotype has ten or more counts. The V and J genes are TRBV24-1 and TRBJ1-1; D is perhaps TRBD1 (6 bases). CDR3 length: 11 residues. V lost 5 bases and J 10 bases, leaving 10 bases between the germline ends. The germline CDR1 and CDR2 sequences are KGHDR and SFDVKD. CDR3 in amino acids: CATSAGVRAFF. The CDR3 DNA reads as TGTGCCACCAGTGCAGGGGTGAGAGCTTTCTTT.

This clonotype was counted many times. The CDR3 here is CASSIGLAPSETQYF. CDR3 nucleotides: TGTGCCAGCAGCATCGGACTAGCCCCCTCAGAGACCCAGTACTTC. This chain joins TRBV7-9 and TRBJ2-5, with TRBD2 matching over 8 bases. The CDR3 totals 15 residues. From germline, CDR1 is SEHNR and CDR2 FQNEAQ (reference sequence). V shed 5 bases and J 4 bases; nucleotides not matched to a gene: 9.

This clonotype has a handful of counts. This chain links TRBV6-2 or TRBV6-3 with TRBJ1-1; D is unclear. CDR3 length: 12 residues. V was trimmed by 6 bases and J by 6 bases, leaving 11 bases between them. Germline-derived CDR1 and CDR2 are MNHEY and SVGEGT. The CDR3: CASSLSPAEAFF. Written as DNA, the CDR3 is TGTGCCAGCAGCTTGTCACCGGCTGAAGCTTTCTTT.

This clonotype appeared many times. J is TRBJ1-5 and V is TRBV7-2, with D possibly matching TRBD1 (5 bases). The CDR3 extends over 15 amino acids. Trimming left V 3 bases short and J 7 bases short, with 16 bases between. Germline V gene lookup returns CDR1 SGHTA and CDR2 FQGNSA. CDR3 loop: CASSFIGRVDQPQHF. In nucleotides, the CDR3 is TGTGCCAGCAGCTTCATCGGCAGGGTCGACCAGCCCCAGCATTTT.

The chain recombines TRBV6-1 with TRBJ2-5; 8 bases are a match to TRBD1. Germline loops: CDR1 MNHNS, CDR2 SASEGT. The junction had 5 bases not matched to a gene; V was cut back by 8 bases and J by 3 bases. This CDR3 region has 13 residues. CDR3 loop: CASGEQGEETQYF. CDR3 bases: TGTGCCAGCGGGGAACAGGGGGAAGAGACCCAGTACTTC.

There are many counts of this clonotype. The CDR3 sequence is CASSLRQGDRSPLHF. The CDR3 DNA is TGTGCCAGCAGCTTGAGGCAGGGGGATCGCTCACCCCTCCACTTT. This rearrangement joins TRBV7-2 to TRBJ1-6, with 7 nucleotides matching TRBD1. This CDR3 comprises 15 residues. Per the germline V gene, CDR1 is SGHTA and CDR2 is FQGNSA. J was trimmed by 10 bases and V by 3 bases; bases with no gene match: 9.

The table lists this clonotype with many counts. V and J are TRBV5-1 and TRBJ1-2, with a tentative D call TRBD1 (5 bases). This CDR3 is built from 14 residues. Germline V CDR1 and CDR2: SGHRS, YFSETQ. V lost 0 bases and J 8 bases, leaving 14 bases between the germline ends. The DNA for the CDR3 is TGCGCCAGCAGCTTGGTTCTGGGGACGGGCGGCTACACCTTC. This encodes CASSLVLGTGGYTF.

There are many counts of this clonotype. This chain links TRBV6-4 with TRBJ1-5, with D possibly matching TRBD1 (6 bases). Germline V lookup: CDR1 MRHNA, CDR2 SNTAGT. This CDR3 has 13 amino acids. Trimming shortened V by 5 bases and J by 6 bases, and 11 bases separated the two germline ends. The CDR3 sequence is CASSPGEFQPQHF. CDR3 sequence (DNA): TGTGCCAGCAGTCCAGGGGAATTTCAGCCCCAGCATTTT.

The genes are TRBV12-3 or TRBV12-4 and TRBJ1-1; D is uncertain. The CDR3 covers 14 residues. The V gene lost 2 bases and the J gene lost 4 bases, with 11 bases spanning the gap. This CDR3 is CASSLFLRGTEAFF. For the CDR3, the DNA is TGTGCCAGCAGTTTATTTTTACGGGGCACTGAAGCTTTCTTT.

This clonotype showed up many times. In nucleotides, the CDR3 is TGCGCCAGCAGTGGACAGGGGGCTTACGAGCAGTACTTC. It is translated as CASSGQGAYEQYF. The genes are TRBV10-1 and TRBJ2-7, with 10 bases identical to TRBD1. The V segment lost 4 bases and the J segment 4 bases; nucleotides outside the gene matches: 1. Germline CDR1 and CDR2: WNHNN and SYGVQD (reference sequence). This CDR3 comprises 13 residues.

This clonotype was recorded many times. V gene TRBV7-8 combines with J gene TRBJ1-1; D may be TRBD1 (5 bases). CDR1 is SGHVS, CDR2 FQNEAQ, per germline. Trimming stripped 0 bases from V and 0 bases from J, with 11 bases between. The CDR3 loop spans 16 amino acids. The DNA of the CDR3 is TGTGCCAGCAGCTTAGCGGGGGGTACCATGAACACTGAAGCTTTCTTT. Protein sequence: CASSLAGGTMNTEAFF.

This clonotype was seen at least ten times. V usage is TRBV7-8 and J usage is TRBJ2-1; a possible D gene is TRBD1 (6 bases). The CDR3 loop spans 14 amino acids. Germline V lookup: CDR1 SGHVS, CDR2 FQNEAQ. Deletions cut 8 bases from V and 3 bases from J, with 14 bases between. DNA of the CDR3: TGTGCCAGCGAAACAGGGTTGGGCTACAATGAGCAGTTCTTC. Protein sequence: CASETGLGYNEQFF.